These 14 T cell receptor beta chains were all obtained from the same sample, sequenced in a study of T cells in Graves' hyperthyroidism and ophthalmopathy. Amplification of TCR beta CDR3 regions was performed using RNA transcripts as template. Using the HTBI primer set, a first-round RT-PCR was run on the TCR CDR3. Via MiXCR, TCRdb re-called the multiplex PCR reads, giving one row per CDR3 protein. The sample records approximately 720,000 distinct CDR3 sequences, 18% being singletons. The source material was blood. Receptor source: a woman in her forties or fifties with Graves' hyperthyroidism that later progressed to Graves' ophthalmopathy.

This clonotype was observed a handful of times. The rearrangement uses TRBV6-1 and TRBJ1-1, with a weak D call TRBD1 (5 bases). The CDR3 length is 17 residues. The germline V gene has CDR1 MNHNS and CDR2 SASEGT. Trimming left V 0 bases short and J 5 bases short, with 19 bases between. This chain's CDR3 is CASSEAQVAGEGTEAFF. The CDR3 DNA sequence: TGTGCCAGCAGTGAAGCGCAAGTAGCGGGGGAGGGGACTGAAGCTTTCTTT.

There are many counts of this clonotype. The rearrangement joins TRBV11-2 to TRBJ1-2, with 8 bases identical to TRBD1. The V gene's germline CDR1 is SGHAT and CDR2 FQNNGV. The CDR3 extends over 13 amino acids. V was pared by 5 bases and J by 2 bases, with 1 base of the junction left unmatched. The CDR3 region has the DNA TGTGCCAGCAGCAACAGGGGGAACTATGGCTACACCTTC. Encoded protein: CASSNRGNYGYTF.

The chain couples TRBV19 to TRBJ1-3, with 8 bases aligning to TRBD1. The CDR3 runs 13 residues. Germline CDR1 reads LNHDA; CDR2 reads SQIVND (reference sequence). V was pared by 5 bases and J by 7 bases, with 4 bases of the junction left unmatched. The CDR3 bases are TGTGCCAGTAGTCCCCGACAGGGGAACACCATATATTTT. It is translated as CASSPRQGNTIYF. Combining the CDR3 with reference TRBV19 and TRBJ1-3 gives the whole variable domain DGGITQSPKYLFRKEGQNVTLSCEQNLNHDAMYWYRQDPGQGLRLIYYSQIVNDFQKGDIAEGYSVSREKKESFPLTVTSAQKNPTAFYLCASSPRQGNTIYFGEGSWLTVV.

J is TRBJ2-1 and V is TRBV28, with D hard to call. Germline V gives CDR1 MDHEN, CDR2 SYDVKM. The CDR3 contains 11 residues. Trimming took off 1 base at V and 13 bases at J, with 8 bases between the two ends. The CDR3 loop is CASSLLGFQFF. The CDR3 region has the DNA TGTGCCAGCAGTTTATTAGGCTTTCAGTTCTTC. Full variable domain (missing parts from reference TRBV28 and TRBJ2-1): DVKVTQSSRYLVKRTGEKVFLECVQDMDHENMFWYRQDPGLGLRLIYFSYDVKMKEKGDIPEGYSVSREKKERFSLILESASTNQTSMYLCASSLLGFQFFGPGTRLTVL.

The rearrangement links TRBV10-3 to TRBJ2-1; 13 bases map to TRBD2. Trimming removed 6 bases from V and 2 bases from J; junction bases left unmatched: 4. Germline V gene lookup returns CDR1 ENHRY and CDR2 SYGVKD. The CDR3 spans 16 residues. In nucleotides, the CDR3 is TGTGCCATCAGACTAGCGGGGGGGAACCCCTACAATGAGCAGTTCTTC. It is translated as CAIRLAGGNPYNEQFF.

Only a few counts were recorded for this clonotype. The chain recombines TRBV5-6 with TRBJ2-5; D is unresolved. The length of the CDR3 is 12 residues. V lost 7 bases to trimming and J lost 4 bases, with 11 bases between them. Per germline, CDR1 SGHDT and CDR2 YYEEEE. This chain's CDR3 is CASRSDIETQYF. CDR3 bases: TGTGCCAGCCGTTCCGATATAGAGACCCAGTACTTC. Full variable domain (missing parts from reference TRBV5-6 and TRBJ2-5): DAGVTQSPTHLIKTRGQQVTLRCSPKSGHDTVSWYQQALGQGPQFIFQYYEEEERQRGNFPDRFSGHQFPNYSSELNVNALLLGDSALYLCASRSDIETQYFGPGTRLLVL.

This clonotype was detected ten times or more. The chain combines TRBV6-1 with TRBJ1-1; D might be TRBD1 (5 bases). Per the germline V gene, CDR1 is MNHNS and CDR2 is SASEGT. V lost 7 bases to trimming and J lost 7 bases, with 22 bases between them. The CDR3 runs to 15 residues. The CDR3 spells CASTNSGGVLSEAFF. The CDR3 DNA is TGTGCCAGCACCAACTCCGGAGGGGTTTTAAGTGAAGCTTTCTTT.

The CDR3 is CASSLALGTVNYGYTF. CDR3 in DNA: TGTGCCAGCAGCTTAGCGTTGGGGACGGTGAACTATGGCTACACCTTC. V usage is TRBV7-2 and J usage is TRBJ1-2; TRBD1 is a possible D gene (5 bases). Trimming pared 0 bases from V and 2 bases from J, leaving 13 bases between. Per the germline V gene, CDR1 is SGHTA and CDR2 is FQGNSA. The CDR3 length is 16 residues.

This clonotype appeared once. Given a much more abundant clone one base away, this may be a read error. The chain combines TRBV3-1 with TRBJ2-2; unclear D gene. Germline V CDR1 and CDR2: LGHDT, YNNKEL (reference sequence). The CDR3 loop spans 15 amino acids. V lost 0 bases and J lost 3, with 8 bases in between. CDR3 region: CASSQDSRDTGELFF. For the CDR3, the DNA is TGTGCCAGCAGCCAAGATTCTAGGGACACCGGGGAGCTGTTTTTT.

This clonotype was counted many times. V usage is TRBV7-8 and J usage is TRBJ2-7, with D perhaps matching TRBD1 (5 bases). V was clipped by 7 bases and J by 2 bases, with 18 bases between them. CDR3 size: 15 residues. The germline gives CDR1 SGHVS, CDR2 FQNEAQ. The CDR3 DNA follows: TGTGCCAGCACCAGTATAGGGGCGGCTACCTACGAGCAGTACTTC. Protein sequence: CASTSIGAATYEQYF.

This clonotype was found a few times. This chain joins TRBV20-1 and TRBJ1-2; a possible D gene is TRBD1 (6 bases). CDR3 size: 13 residues. Trimming removed 6 bases from V and 4 bases from J, with 15 bases in between. Germline V CDR1 and CDR2: DFQATT, SNEGSKA (reference sequence). The CDR3 here is CSALKTGTYGYTF. The CDR3 DNA follows: TGCAGTGCCTTGAAAACAGGGACCTATGGCTACACCTTC.

The chain uses TRBV6-1 and TRBJ2-5; 13 bases line up with TRBD2. CDR1 is MNHNS and CDR2 is SASEGT in the germline V gene. This CDR3 has 16 residues. V gave up 7 bases and J gave up 5 bases; unmatched junction bases: 10. As DNA, the CDR3 is TGTGCCAGCATGGCACTAGCGGGGGGGGTTTTGGAGACCCAGTACTTC. Translation gives CASMALAGGVLETQYF.

The rearrangement uses TRBV19 and TRBJ2-2, with 8 positions matching TRBD1. Trimming took 5 bases from V and 7 from J; bases not matched to a gene: 12. The CDR3 consists of 16 residues. Per the germline V gene, CDR1 is LNHDA and CDR2 is SQIVND (reference sequence). The CDR3 spells CASSGRQGANNGELFF. In nucleotides, the CDR3 is TGTGCCAGTAGTGGCCGGCAGGGGGCGAATAACGGGGAGCTGTTTTTT.

The sample holds one count of this clonotype. Just one base apart from a much larger clone, this may be a read error. V gene TRBV12-3 or TRBV12-4 combines with J gene TRBJ2-1, with a weak D call TRBD1 (6 bases). V shed 7 bases and J shed 3 bases, with 13 bases lying between them. The CDR3 covers 14 residues. The CDR3 nucleotides read TGTGCCAGCAACCTTGGCAGGGGCTACAATGAGCAGTTCTTC. Protein sequence: CASNLGRGYNEQFF.